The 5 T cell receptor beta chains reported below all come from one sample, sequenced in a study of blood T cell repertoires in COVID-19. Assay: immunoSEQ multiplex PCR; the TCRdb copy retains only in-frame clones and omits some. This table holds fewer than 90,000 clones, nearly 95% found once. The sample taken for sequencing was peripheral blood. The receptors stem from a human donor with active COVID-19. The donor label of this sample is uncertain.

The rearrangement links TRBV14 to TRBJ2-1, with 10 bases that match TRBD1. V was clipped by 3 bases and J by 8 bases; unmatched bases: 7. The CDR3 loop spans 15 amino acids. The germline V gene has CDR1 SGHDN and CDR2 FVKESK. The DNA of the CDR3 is TGTGCCAGCAGCCATGGGACAGGGGTTGCCTATGAGCAGTTCTTC. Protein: CASSHGTGVAYEQFF.

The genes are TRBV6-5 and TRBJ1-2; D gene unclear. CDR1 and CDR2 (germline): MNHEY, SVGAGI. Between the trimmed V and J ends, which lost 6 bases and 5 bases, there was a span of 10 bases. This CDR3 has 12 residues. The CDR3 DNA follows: TGTGCCAGCAGAGATAGCCTTTATGGCTACACCTTC. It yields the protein CASRDSLYGYTF.

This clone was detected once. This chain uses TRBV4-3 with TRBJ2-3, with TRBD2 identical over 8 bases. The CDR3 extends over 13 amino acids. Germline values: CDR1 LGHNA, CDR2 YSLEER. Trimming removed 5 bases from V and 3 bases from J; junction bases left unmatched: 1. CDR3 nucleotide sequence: TGCGCCAGCAGCACGGGGGGGACAGATACGCAGTATTTT. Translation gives CASSTGGTDTQYF.

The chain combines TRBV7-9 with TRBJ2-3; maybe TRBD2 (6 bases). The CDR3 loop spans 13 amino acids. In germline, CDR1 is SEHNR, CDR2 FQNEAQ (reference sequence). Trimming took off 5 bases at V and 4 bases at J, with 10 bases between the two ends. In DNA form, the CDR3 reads TGTGCCAGCAGCCCTGGAGGGGCAGATACGCAGTATTTT. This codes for CASSPGGADTQYF.

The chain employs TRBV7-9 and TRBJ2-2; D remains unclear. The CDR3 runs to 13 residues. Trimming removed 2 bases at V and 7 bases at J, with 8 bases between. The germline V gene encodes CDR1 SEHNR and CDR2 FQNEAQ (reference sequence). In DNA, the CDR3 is TGTGCCAGCAGCTTAAGCCTGAGCGGGGAGCTGTTTTTT. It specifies CASSLSLSGELFF. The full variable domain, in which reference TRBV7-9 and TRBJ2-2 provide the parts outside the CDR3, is DTGVSQNPRHKITKRGQNVTFRCDPISEHNRLYWYRQTLGQGPEFLTYFQNEAQLEKSRLLSDRFSAERPKGSFSTLEIQRTEQGDSAMYLCASSLSLSGELFFGEGSRLTVL.